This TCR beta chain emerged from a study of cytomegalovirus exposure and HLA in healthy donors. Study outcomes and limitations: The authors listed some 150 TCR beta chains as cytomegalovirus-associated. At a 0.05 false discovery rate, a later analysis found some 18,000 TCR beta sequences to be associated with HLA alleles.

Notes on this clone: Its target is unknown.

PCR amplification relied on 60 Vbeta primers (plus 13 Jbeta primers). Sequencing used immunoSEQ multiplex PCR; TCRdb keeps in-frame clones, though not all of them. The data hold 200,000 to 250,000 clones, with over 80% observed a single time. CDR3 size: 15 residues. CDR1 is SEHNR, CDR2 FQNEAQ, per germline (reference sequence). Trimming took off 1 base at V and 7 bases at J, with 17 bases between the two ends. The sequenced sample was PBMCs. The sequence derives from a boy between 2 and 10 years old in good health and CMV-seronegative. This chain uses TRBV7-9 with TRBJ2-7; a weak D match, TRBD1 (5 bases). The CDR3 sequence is CASSLVGARVSEQYF. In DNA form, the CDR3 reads TGTGCCAGCAGCTTAGTTGGGGCCAGGGTGAGTGAGCAGTACTTC.